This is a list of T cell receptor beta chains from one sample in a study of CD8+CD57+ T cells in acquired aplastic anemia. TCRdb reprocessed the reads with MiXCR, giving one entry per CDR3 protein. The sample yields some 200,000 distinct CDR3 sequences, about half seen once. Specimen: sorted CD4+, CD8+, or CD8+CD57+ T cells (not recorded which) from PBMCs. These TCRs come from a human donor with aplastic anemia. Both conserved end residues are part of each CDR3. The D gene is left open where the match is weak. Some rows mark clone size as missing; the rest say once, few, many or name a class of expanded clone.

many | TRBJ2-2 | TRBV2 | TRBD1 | TGTGCCAGCAGTGGACAGGGCTTCCCCGGGGAGCTGTTTTTT | CASSGQGFPGELFF
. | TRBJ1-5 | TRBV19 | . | TGTGCCAGTAGTATGGGGGATGGGAGAGGTAACCAGCATTTT | CASSMGDGRGNQHF
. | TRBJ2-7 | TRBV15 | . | TGTGCCACCAGCAGGAGACAGGGAGGAAACTACGAGCAGTACTTC | CATSRRQGGNYEQYF
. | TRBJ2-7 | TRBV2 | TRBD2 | TGTGCCAGCAGTGAGGGGCTAGCGGGGGATCTCTACGAGCAGTACTTC | CASSEGLAGDLYEQYF
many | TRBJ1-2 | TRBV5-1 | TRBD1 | TGCGCCAGCAGCTTGGACGGACAGGACTCCTCCTTTACCCGCGGGACCTTC | CASSLDGQDSSFTRGTF
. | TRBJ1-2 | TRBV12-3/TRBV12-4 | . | TGTGCCAGCAGTTTGGCCAGGGACTATGGCTACACCTTC | CASSLARDYGYTF
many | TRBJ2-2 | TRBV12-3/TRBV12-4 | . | TGTGCCAGCAGTTTATTCGTGACAGGAACGAACACCGGGGAGCTGTTTTTT | CASSLFVTGTNTGELFF
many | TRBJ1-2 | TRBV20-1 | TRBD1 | TGCAGTGCTAGCCCCAGGGGGGACTATGGCTACACCTTC | CSASPRGDYGYTF
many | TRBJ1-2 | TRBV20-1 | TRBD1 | TGCAGTGCTAGAGATCCCCGAACAGGGGGCTATGGCTACACCTTC | CSARDPRTGGYGYTF
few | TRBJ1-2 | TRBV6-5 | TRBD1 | TGTGCCAGCAGTTACTCCAGGACAGGGGGCCTACGAGGCTACACCTTC | CASSYSRTGGLRGYTF
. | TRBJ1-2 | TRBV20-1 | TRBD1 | TGCAGTGGGGGTGGGACAGGGAACTATGGCTACACCTTC | CSGGGTGNYGYTF
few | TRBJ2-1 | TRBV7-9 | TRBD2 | TGTGCCAGCAGCTTAGATCGGGCTAGCGGGACCCCTGGGAATGAGCAGTTCTTC | CASSLDRASGTPGNEQFF
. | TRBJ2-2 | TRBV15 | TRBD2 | TGTGCCACCAGCAGCCGGACTAGCGGGGAGGCGGACACCGGGGAGCTGTTTTTT | CATSSRTSGEADTGELFF
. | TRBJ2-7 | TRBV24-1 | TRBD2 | TGTGCCACCAGCTCGGGGGGATCTTCCTACGAGCAGTACTTC | CATSSGGSSYEQYF
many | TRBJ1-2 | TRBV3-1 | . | TGTGCCAGCAGCCAGAGGTGGGGGATCTATGGCTACACCTTC | CASSQRWGIYGYTF
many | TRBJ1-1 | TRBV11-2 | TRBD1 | TGTGCCAGCAGCTTAGCCGGGACAGGGGGCGGGTGGGCTTTCTTT | CASSLAGTGGGWAFF
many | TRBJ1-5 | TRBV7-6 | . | TGTGCCAGCAGCTTGGGCTCGGGGGGGGGCCATCAGCCCCAGCATTTT | CASSLGSGGGHQPQHF
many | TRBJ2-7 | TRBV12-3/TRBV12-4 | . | TGTGCCAGCAGTTTAACCACAGGGCAAGAGCAGTACTTC | CASSLTTGQEQYF
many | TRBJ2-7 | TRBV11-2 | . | TGTGCCAGCAGCTTACCGAGACTAGGATACGAGCAGTACTTC | CASSLPRLGYEQYF
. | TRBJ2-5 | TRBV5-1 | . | TGCGCCAGCAGCTTGGTTGGTGGGGAGACCCAGTACTTC | CASSLVGGETQYF
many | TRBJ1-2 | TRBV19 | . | TGTGCCAGTAGTATAGGGACGGCTAACTATGGCTACACCTTC | CASSIGTANYGYTF
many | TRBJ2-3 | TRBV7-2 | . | TGTGCCAGCAGCCCCAGAGGGCGGTACGCAGATACGCAGTATTTT | CASSPRGRYADTQYF
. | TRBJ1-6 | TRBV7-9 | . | TGTGCCAGCAGCCCTAAGACAGGTCGGAATTCACCCCTCCACTTT | CASSPKTGRNSPLHF
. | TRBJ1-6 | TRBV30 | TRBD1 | TGTGCCTGGGACAGGGAGCGATCACCCCTCCACTTT | CAWDRERSPLHF
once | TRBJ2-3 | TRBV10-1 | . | TGCGCCAGCAGTGAGTCCGGGTTTGCAGATACGCAGTATTTT | CASSESGFADTQYF
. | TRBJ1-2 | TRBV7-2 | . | TGTGCCAGCAGCCCCCCCCAGGGGTTTGACTATGGCTACACCTTC | CASSPPQGFDYGYTF
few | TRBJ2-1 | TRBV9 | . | TGTGCCAGCAGCCAAGATGGGCTATTCCGACCTGGGTCCTACAATGAGCAGTTCTTC | CASSQDGLFRPGSYNEQFF
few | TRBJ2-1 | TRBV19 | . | TGTGCCAGTAGTATACAAGTGTGGGAAGACGGCCTCACAGATACGCAGTTCTTC | CASSIQVWEDGLTDTQFF
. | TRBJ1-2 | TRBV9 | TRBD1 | TGTGCCAGCAGCGTAGACCCGACAGGGCCCTCGTACACCTTC | CASSVDPTGPSYTF
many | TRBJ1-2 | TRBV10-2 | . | TGCGCCAGCAGTGCCTCGAGGGGGGCGGGTGGCTACACCTTC | CASSASRGAGGYTF
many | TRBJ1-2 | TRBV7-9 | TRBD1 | TGTGCCAGCAGCCCACAGGGGCTTGCGTACACCTTC | CASSPQGLAYTF
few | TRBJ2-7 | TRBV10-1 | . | TGCGCCAGCAGTGAAACGGGAGTCTACGAGCAGTACTTC | CASSETGVYEQYF
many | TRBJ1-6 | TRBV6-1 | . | TGTGCCAGCAGTGAAGCGGGGGAGAGGGGTACTAATTCACCCCTCCACTTT | CASSEAGERGTNSPLHF
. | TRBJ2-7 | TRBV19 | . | TGTGCCAGTAGTGGGGATACGTACGAGCAGTACTTC | CASSGDTYEQYF
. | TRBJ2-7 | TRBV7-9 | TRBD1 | TGTGCCAGCAGCTACAGGGGGGGACAGGGGAACTCCTACGAGCAGTACTTC | CASSYRGGQGNSYEQYF
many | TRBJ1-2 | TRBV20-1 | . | TGCAGTGCCCGAGGGCAGGCTGGGGGCTACACCTTC | CSARGQAGGYTF
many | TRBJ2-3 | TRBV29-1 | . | TGCAGCGTTGACAGGCGGGGGCTCACAGATACGCAGTATTTT | CSVDRRGLTDTQYF
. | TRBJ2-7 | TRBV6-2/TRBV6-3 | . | TGTGCCAGCAGTTACTCGAACGGCAACGAGCAGTACTTC | CASSYSNGNEQYF
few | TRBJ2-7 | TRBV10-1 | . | TGCGCCAGCAGTGAGTCTGGGGGCGAGCAGTACTTC | CASSESGGEQYF
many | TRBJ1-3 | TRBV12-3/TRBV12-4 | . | TGTGCCAGCAGTTTCCGATCTGGAAACACCATATATTTT | CASSFRSGNTIYF
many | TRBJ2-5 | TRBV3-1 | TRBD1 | TGTGCCAGCATGGAAGGGGGCACCCAAGAGACCCAGTACTTC | CASMEGGTQETQYF
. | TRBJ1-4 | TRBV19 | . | TGTGCCAGCAGCCTGACAGTCACAAATGAAAAACTGTTTTTT | CASSLTVTNEKLFF
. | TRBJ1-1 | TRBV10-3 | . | TGTGCCATCAGTGCCACCCGGAGCACTGAAGCTTTCTTT | CAISATRSTEAFF
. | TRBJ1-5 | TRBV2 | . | TGTGCCAGCAGTGACCAGGACATAGGGTATCAGCCCCAGCATTTT | CASSDQDIGYQPQHF
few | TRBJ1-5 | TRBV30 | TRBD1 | TGTGCCTGGAGTGTAGACAGGGTTAGTAATCAGCCCCAGCATTTT | CAWSVDRVSNQPQHF
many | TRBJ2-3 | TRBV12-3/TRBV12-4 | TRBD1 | TGTGCCAGCAAACTCCGGGACAGTCGCACAGATACGCAGTATTTT | CASKLRDSRTDTQYF
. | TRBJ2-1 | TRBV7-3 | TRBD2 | TGTGCCAGCAGCTTAGTAGCGGGGGGGCCGGGAGATGAGCAGTTCTTC | CASSLVAGGPGDEQFF
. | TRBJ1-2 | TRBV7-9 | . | TGTGCCAGCAGCACCCCCAGCTCGTCGGACTATGGCTACACCTTC | CASSTPSSSDYGYTF
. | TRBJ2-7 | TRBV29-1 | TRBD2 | TGCAGCGTTGTTGTGAGCGGGAGGGTCTACGAGCAGTACTTC | CSVVVSGRVYEQYF
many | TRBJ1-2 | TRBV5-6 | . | TGTGCCAGCAGCAGTCAGGGTCCTTCCTATGGCTACACCTTC | CASSSQGPSYGYTF
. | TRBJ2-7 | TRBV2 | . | TGTGCCAGCAGCTTAGTCCCCCCGGGTGAGCAGTACTTC | CASSLVPPGEQYF
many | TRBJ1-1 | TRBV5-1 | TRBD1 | TGCGCCAGCAGCTTGGGACAGGGAAGCACTGAAGCTTTCTTT | CASSLGQGSTEAFF
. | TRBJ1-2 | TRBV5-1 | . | TGCGCCAGCAGCTTGGAGTTAAGAGGGGTGGAAGGCTACACCTTC | CASSLELRGVEGYTF
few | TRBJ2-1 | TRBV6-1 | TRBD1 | TGTGCCAGCAAACCGGGACAGGGAGGCTACAATGAGCAGTTCTTC | CASKPGQGGYNEQFF
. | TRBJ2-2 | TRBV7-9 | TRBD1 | TGTGCCAGCAGCTTGGACGGACAGGCCCGAATGTTCGGGGAGCTGTTTTTT | CASSLDGQARMFGELFF
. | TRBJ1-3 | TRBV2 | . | TGTGCCAGCAGTGAGGGGACGATCTCTGGAAACACCATATATTTT | CASSEGTISGNTIYF
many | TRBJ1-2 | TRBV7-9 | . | TGTGCCAGCAGCTTAGTGGGGGCTAATAACTATGGCTACACCTTC | CASSLVGANNYGYTF
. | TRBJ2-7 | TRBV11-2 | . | TGTGCCAGCAGCTTAGATTGGGCAGGGGCCTACGAGCAGTACTTC | CASSLDWAGAYEQYF
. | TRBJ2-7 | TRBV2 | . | TGTGCCAGCCGGCGGGCCTCCTACGAGCAGTACTTC | CASRRASYEQYF